The sequence of this TCR beta chain was determined in a study of blood T cells in healthy people across ages. Study-level points and caveats: TCR beta diversity per million T cells fell roughly linearly with age.

This clonotype came up a few times. What it binds is not known. CDR3 size: 12 residues. Germline V gives CDR1 SGHDN, CDR2 FVKESK. V was trimmed by 1 base and J by 9 bases, leaving 7 bases between them. Primers used in a second PCR of roughly 7 to 12 cycles were a sample-barcoded 5' primer and a J-beta primer mix. One entry per CDR3 protein, called by TCRdb with MiXCR from the 5' RACE reads. The repertoire includes hundreds of thousands of distinct CDR3 sequences, 44% of them detected once, and approximately 20% sits in the top ten. The sequencing input was blood. This receptor was identified in a man aged 55 to 70 in good health. V gene TRBV14 combines with J gene TRBJ2-1; D is unclear. The CDR3 sequence: CASSQGTVEQFF. CDR3 DNA sequence: TGTGCCAGCAGCCAAGGTACGGTTGAGCAGTTCTTC.